The 8 T cell receptor beta chains listed next were all sequenced from one sample in a study of blood T cell repertoires in COVID-19. Generated by immunoSEQ multiplex PCR, the TCRdb table keeps only in-frame clones and is missing some. The profile shows some 65,000 clones, less than 95% of them singletons. Sequenced sample: peripheral blood. These TCRs come from a man in his fifties or sixties with COVID-19, enrolled during active disease.

The chain uses TRBV29-1 and TRBJ2-4; 9 nucleotides agree with TRBD1. CDR1 is SQVTM and CDR2 is ANQGSEA in the germline V gene. Trimming at V came to 6 bases and at J to 6 bases, leaving 9 bases not matched to a gene. The CDR3 runs 14 residues. The CDR3: CSVEDSDRGNIQYF. CDR3 in DNA: TGCAGCGTAGAGGATTCGGACAGGGGAAACATTCAGTACTTC.

The J gene is TRBJ1-2, the V gene TRBV29-1, with D unclear. This CDR3 region has 14 residues. V lost 0 bases and J lost 6, with 14 bases in between. CDR1 is SQVTM, CDR2 ANQGSEA, per germline. This chain's CDR3 is CSVEDLAQFDGYTF. The CDR3 DNA reads TGCAGCGTTGAAGATTTGGCACAGTTCGATGGCTACACCTTC. Based on the CDR3 plus reference TRBV29-1 and TRBJ1-2, the full variable domain is SAVISQKPSRDICQRGTSLTIQCQVDSQVTMMFWYRQQPGQSLTLIATANQGSEATYESGFVIDKFPISRPNLTFSTLTVSNMSPEDSSIYLCSVEDLAQFDGYTFGSGTRLTVV.

V is TRBV5-4 and J is TRBJ1-1; D remains unclear. Trimming pared 0 bases from V and 5 bases from J, leaving 8 bases between. The CDR3 sequence is 13 residues long. From germline, CDR1 is SGHNT and CDR2 YYREEE (reference sequence). The CDR3 region is CASSLVSGTEAFF. The CDR3 region has the DNA TGTGCCAGCAGCTTGGTGTCGGGGACTGAAGCTTTCTTT.

The chain carries TRBV5-1 and TRBJ2-1; TRBD2 aligns across 8 bases. The ends lost 0 bases at V and 16 bases at J; junction bases unmatched: 6. This CDR3 contains 12 residues. CDR1 and CDR2 (germline): SGHRS, YFSETQ. The chain's CDR3 is CASSLGGLVRFF. CDR3 DNA: TGCGCCAGCAGCTTGGGGGGACTAGTTCGATTCTTC.

The CDR3 sequence is CASSQGVSVYNEQFF. Written as DNA, the CDR3 is TGTGCCAGCAGCCAAGGGGTTTCCGTCTACAATGAGCAGTTCTTC. J is TRBJ2-1 and V is TRBV6-2 or TRBV6-3, with D possibly matching TRBD1 (5 bases). V lost 6 bases and J lost 3, with 15 bases in between. The CDR3 has 15 residues. Germline V gives CDR1 MNHEY, CDR2 SVGEGT.

The J gene is TRBJ1-6, the V gene TRBV5-1, with D unresolved. Germline V gives CDR1 SGHRS, CDR2 YFSETQ. The CDR3 has 13 amino acids. Trimming took 4 bases from V and 8 from J, leaving 10 bases between them. CDR3 residues: CASSVKEDSPLHF. The CDR3 DNA reads as TGCGCCAGCAGCGTGAAGGAGGATTCACCCCTCCACTTT.

The chain links TRBV7-9 to TRBJ1-2, with TRBD1 identical over 11 bases. This CDR3 contains 17 residues. The J segment lost 3 bases and the V segment lost 5 bases, leaving 11 bases of the junction unmatched. Germline assignment: CDR1 SEHNR and CDR2 FQNEAQ (reference sequence). Here the CDR3 reads CASSLGQGAAMDYGYTF. The CDR3 DNA is TGTGCCAGCAGCCTTGGACAGGGGGCGGCCATGGACTATGGCTACACCTTC.

The V and J genes are TRBV11-3 and TRBJ2-5; TRBD1 aligns across 7 bases. Looked up from germline, CDR1 is SGHNT and CDR2 is YENEEA. V lost 0 bases, J lost 5 bases, and 6 bases stayed unmatched. The CDR3 has 15 residues. The CDR3 loop is CASSLEGGQTETQYF. CDR3 nucleotide sequence: TGTGCCAGCAGCTTAGAAGGGGGACAGACGGAGACCCAGTACTTC.